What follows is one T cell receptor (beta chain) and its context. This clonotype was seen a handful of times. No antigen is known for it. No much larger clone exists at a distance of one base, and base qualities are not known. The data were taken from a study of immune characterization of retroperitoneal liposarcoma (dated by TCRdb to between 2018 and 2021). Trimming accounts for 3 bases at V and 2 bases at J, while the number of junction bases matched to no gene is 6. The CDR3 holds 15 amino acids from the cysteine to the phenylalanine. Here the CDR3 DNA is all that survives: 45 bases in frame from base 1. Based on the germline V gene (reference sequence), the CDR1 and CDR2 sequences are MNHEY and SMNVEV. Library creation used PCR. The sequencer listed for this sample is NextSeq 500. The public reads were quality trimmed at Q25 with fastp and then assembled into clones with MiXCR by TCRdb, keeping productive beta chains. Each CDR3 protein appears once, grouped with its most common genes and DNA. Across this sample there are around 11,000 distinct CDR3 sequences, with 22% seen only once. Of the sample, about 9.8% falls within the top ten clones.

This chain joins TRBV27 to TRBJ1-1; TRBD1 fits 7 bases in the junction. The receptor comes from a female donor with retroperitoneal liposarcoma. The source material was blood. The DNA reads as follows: TGTGCCAGCAGTTTTGAGGGGGCGGTAAACACTGAAGCTTTCTTT. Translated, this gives CASSFEGAVNTEAFF.